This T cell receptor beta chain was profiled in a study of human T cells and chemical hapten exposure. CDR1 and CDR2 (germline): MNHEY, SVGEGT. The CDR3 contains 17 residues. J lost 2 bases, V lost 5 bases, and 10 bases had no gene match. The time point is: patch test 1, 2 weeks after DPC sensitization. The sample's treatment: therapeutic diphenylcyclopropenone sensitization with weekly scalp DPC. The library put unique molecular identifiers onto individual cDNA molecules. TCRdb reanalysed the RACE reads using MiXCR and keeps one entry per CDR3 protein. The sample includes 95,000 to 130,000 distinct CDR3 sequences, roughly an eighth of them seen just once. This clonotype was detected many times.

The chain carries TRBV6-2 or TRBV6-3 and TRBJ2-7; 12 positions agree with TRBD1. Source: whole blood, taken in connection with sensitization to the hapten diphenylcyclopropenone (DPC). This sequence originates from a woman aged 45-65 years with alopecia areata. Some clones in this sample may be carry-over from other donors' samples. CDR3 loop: CASSTGTGGALTYEQYF. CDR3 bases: TGTGCCAGCAGTACGGGGACAGGGGGCGCGTTGACCTACGAGCAGTACTTC.